This T cell receptor (beta chain) derives from a study of response to subunit inactivated influenza vaccine. Findings and caveats of the study: Authors suggested few new T cells are recruited by each seasonal influenza vaccination.

TCRdb reprocessed the RT-PCR reads via MiXCR and lists one record per CDR3 protein. The table has around 530,000 distinct CDR3 sequences, approximately 17% seen once. Details on this clonotype: Antigen: not known.

This clonotype was obtained from a man aged 45-69 years who received an inactivated influenza vaccine. Sequenced material: CD4+ T cells sorted from PBMCs, taken less than 30 months after vaccination.

The CDR3 protein is CASSLVELAGYNEQFF. The CDR3 bases are TGTGCCAGCAGCTTAGTTGAACTAGCGGGATACAATGAGCAGTTCTTC. The genes are TRBV13 and TRBJ2-1; the match to TRBD2 covers 10 bases. The germline CDR1 and CDR2 sequences are PRHDT and FYEKMQ (reference sequence). Germline trimming cut 1 base from V and 4 bases from J; bases unmatched to any gene: 4. This CDR3 is 16 amino acids long.